This T cell receptor (beta chain) emerged from a study of metastatic and nonmetastatic thyroid tumors. Across the study: For malignant and benign thyroid patients, tumor or nodule tissue and blood were the sources whose repertoires were compared. Study-level findings and limits: In both blood and tumor samples, TCR beta diversity was reported significantly higher for malignant than benign nodules.

Original analysis: Researchers built a distant-metastasis classifier for papillary thyroid cancer that drew on CDR3 differences across clinicopathological groups. TCRdb reprocessed the PCR reads via MiXCR. TCRdb, rather than the study authors, made the V and J calls. This table holds approximately 13,000 clones, around 12% found once. The V segment lost 0 bases and the J segment 7 bases; nucleotides outside the gene matches: 12. CDR1 is SQVTM, CDR2 ANQGSEA, per germline. The CDR3 extends over 16 amino acids. Each patient went into thyroid surgery without having received any treatment. In its sample, this clone was seen many times. What it recognizes is unknown.

The sequence was obtained from a female donor with papillary thyroid cancer or a benign thyroid nodule (not recorded which). Some clones in this sample may be carry-over from other donors' samples. The chain joins TRBV29-1 to TRBJ2-1, with 7 positions matching TRBD2. The sample taken for sequencing was blood. The CDR3, as DNA: TGCAGCGTTGAAGATCTTCAGGCGGGAGTGGTTAATGAGCAGTTCTTC. This translates into CSVEDLQAGVVNEQFF.